This passage covers 16 T cell receptor beta chains from one sample sequenced in a study of T cells after yellow fever vaccination. Each CDR3 protein is one row after TCRdb ran MiXCR on the 5' RACE reads. The data contain about 580,000 distinct CDR3 sequences, about a sixth of them seen just once; the ten biggest clones take up roughly a sixth. Sequencing used PBMCs, obtained roughly 5 days after the first yellow fever vaccination. These receptors all stem from a man between 18 and 29 years old who received the YFV17D yellow fever vaccine.

The chain links TRBV6-2 or TRBV6-3 to TRBJ2-7; D is possibly TRBD1 (5 bases). V was clipped by 2 bases and J by 5 bases, with 10 bases between them. Per the germline V gene, CDR1 is MNHEY and CDR2 is SVGEGT. CDR3 length: 13 residues. In DNA form, the CDR3 reads TGTGCCAGCAGTTACAAGGGGCTCCACGAGCAGTACTTC. Protein sequence: CASSYKGLHEQYF.

This clonotype was observed a few times. This chain connects TRBV5-1 to TRBJ1-6, with 9 bases lining up with TRBD1. In germline, CDR1 is SGHRS, CDR2 YFSETQ. V was clipped by 3 bases and J by 8 bases; unmatched bases: 3. The CDR3 consists of 14 residues. Written as DNA, the CDR3 is TGCGCCAGCAGCTGGGACAGGGAAGATTCACCCCTCCACTTT. Protein sequence: CASSWDREDSPLHF.

This clonotype has more than one count but fewer than ten. The chain carries TRBV15 and TRBJ2-5; D is undetermined. Germline V gene lookup returns CDR1 LNHNV and CDR2 YYDKDF (reference sequence). This CDR3 spans 13 amino acids. With 0 bases removed from V and 5 bases from J, the gap between germline ends came to 7 bases. The DNA of the CDR3 is TGTGCCACCAGCAGAGACTATAGCGAGACCCAGTACTTC. Its translation: CATSRDYSETQYF.

This clonotype appeared a few times. The chain uses TRBV24-1 and TRBJ2-1, with 10 bases aligning to TRBD1. Trimming removed 9 bases from V and 6 bases from J; junction bases left unmatched: 10. Germline-derived CDR1 and CDR2 are KGHDR and SFDVKD. This CDR3 comprises 15 residues. CDR3 in DNA: TGTGCCACCGGAACAGGGGGGACAGGGGTCAATGAGCAGTTCTTC. Translation: CATGTGGTGVNEQFF.

This chain links TRBV9 with TRBJ2-3; 12 bases line up with TRBD2. CDR3 size: 16 residues. V lost 3 bases to trimming and J lost 5 bases; unmatched junction nucleotides: 7. The germline V gene has CDR1 SGDLS and CDR2 YYNGEE. CDR3 sequence: CASSASTSGGVDTQYF. The CDR3 nucleotides are TGTGCCAGCAGCGCGTCGACTAGCGGGGGAGTAGATACGCAGTATTTT.

The chain has TRBV19 and TRBJ1-1; tentative D call: TRBD1 (5 bases). In germline, CDR1 is LNHDA, CDR2 SQIVND (reference sequence). With 4 bases removed from V and 4 bases from J, the gap between germline ends came to 22 bases. This CDR3 is 17 amino acids long. The CDR3 bases are TGTGCCAGTAGTAGACAACGCGGGACCTCTTTACTCACTGAAGCTTTCTTT. It yields the protein CASSRQRGTSLLTEAFF.

This chain uses TRBV9 with TRBJ1-1, with 7 bases identical to TRBD1. V shed 4 bases and J 3 bases; nucleotides not matched to a gene: 6. The germline V gene encodes CDR1 SGDLS and CDR2 YYNGEE. This CDR3 contains 14 residues. The CDR3 protein is CASSLGGDDTEAFF. CDR3 coding DNA: TGTGCCAGCAGCCTAGGGGGCGATGACACTGAAGCTTTCTTT.

This clonotype was detected a few times. The chain couples TRBV6-6 to TRBJ2-7; TRBD1 might be the D (5 bases). This CDR3 comprises 13 residues. The V gene lost 5 bases and the J gene lost 3 bases, with 11 bases spanning the gap. CDR1 and CDR2 from the germline V gene are MNHNY and SVGAGI (reference sequence). The CDR3 loop is CASSRDSFYEQYV. CDR3 sequence (DNA): TGTGCCAGCAGTCGAGACAGCTTCTACGAGCAGTACGTC.

This clonotype came up a few times. V gene TRBV27 combines with J gene TRBJ1-3; D possibly corresponds to TRBD1 (5 bases). The germline V and J ends were trimmed by 5 bases and 3 bases, with 17 bases remaining between them. This CDR3 comprises 16 residues. Germline CDR1 is MNHEY and CDR2 is SMNVEV (reference sequence). CDR3 sequence reads: CASSPRVLGLGNTIYF. CDR3 bases: TGTGCCAGCAGTCCCAGGGTACTAGGTCTTGGAAACACCATATATTTT.

Only a few counts were recorded for this clonotype. V usage is TRBV11-2 and J usage is TRBJ2-5; 11 bases line up with TRBD1. Germline V gives CDR1 SGHAT, CDR2 FQNNGV. V trimming: 5 bases; J trimming: 5 bases; junction bases outside the gene matches: 13. The CDR3 spans 17 residues. This CDR3 is CASSPPPGQGAWETQYF. Here the CDR3 DNA reads TGTGCCAGCAGCCCCCCCCCCGGACAGGGGGCTTGGGAGACCCAGTACTTC.

In its sample, this clonotype was seen a few times. The CDR3 coding sequence is TGTGCCAGCACCGTAACAGGGGTAGGGGACCAAGAGACCCAGTACTTC. This encodes CASTVTGVGDQETQYF. The chain carries TRBV5-4 and TRBJ2-5, with 7 bases aligning to TRBD1. Unmatched junction bases numbered 11, after V lost 6 bases and J lost 0 bases. The CDR3 covers 16 residues. The germline CDR1 and CDR2 sequences are SGHNT and YYREEE (reference sequence).

This clonotype was counted a few times. The V gene is TRBV7-9, the J gene TRBJ2-1; 14 bases line up with TRBD2. Per germline, CDR1 SEHNR and CDR2 FQNEAQ (reference sequence). The J segment lost 7 bases and the V segment lost 5 bases, leaving 10 bases of the junction unmatched. The CDR3 has 17 residues. The CDR3 loop is CASSPRLAGGDKNEQFF. The CDR3 DNA reads as TGTGCCAGCAGCCCTAGACTAGCGGGGGGGGATAAGAATGAGCAGTTCTTC. Supplemented by reference TRBV7-9 and TRBJ2-1, the full variable domain reads DTGVSQNPRHKITKRGQNVTFRCDPISEHNRLYWYRQTLGQGPEFLTYFQNEAQLEKSRLLSDRFSAERPKGSFSTLEIQRTEQGDSAMYLCASSPRLAGGDKNEQFFGPGTRLTVL.

The sample holds a few counts of this clonotype. The chain uses TRBV24-1 and TRBJ2-5; no definite D call. V dropped 1 base and J dropped 4 bases, with 6 bases sitting between them. The CDR3 loop spans 13 amino acids. Per germline, CDR1 KGHDR and CDR2 SFDVKD. CDR3 region: CATSDLVSETQYF. CDR3 nucleotide sequence: TGTGCCACCAGTGATTTAGTATCAGAGACCCAGTACTTC.

This chain links TRBV20-1 with TRBJ2-7; TRBD2 matches at 8 bases. From germline, CDR1 is DFQATT and CDR2 SNEGSKA (reference sequence). V shed 5 bases, J shed 5 bases, and the junction held 8 bases outside the gene matches. The CDR3 has 13 amino acids. DNA for the CDR3: TGCAGTGCTCCCGGGACTAGAAGCGACGAGCAGTACGTC. Protein: CSAPGTRSDEQYV.

This clonotype was seen only a few times. J is TRBJ2-1 and V is TRBV5-1; 12 bases match TRBD2. There are 16 residues in the CDR3. Germline V CDR1 and CDR2: SGHRS, YFSETQ. V was pared by 4 bases and J by 7 bases, with 9 bases of the junction left unmatched. In DNA form, the CDR3 reads TGCGCCAGCAGCCCCCAGACTAGCGGGGGACCAAATGAGCAGTTCTTC. As protein: CASSPQTSGGPNEQFF.

The gene calls are TRBV3-1 and TRBJ2-5; TRBD1 or TRBD2 may be the D gene (6 bases each). Trimming cost V 8 bases and J 1 base, with 14 bases left between them. The CDR3 consists of 14 residues. Germline CDR1 and CDR2: LGHDT and YNNKEL (reference sequence). CDR3 region: CASGLRGAQETQYF. For the CDR3, the DNA is TGTGCCAGCGGACTAAGGGGGGCCCAAGAGACCCAGTACTTC.